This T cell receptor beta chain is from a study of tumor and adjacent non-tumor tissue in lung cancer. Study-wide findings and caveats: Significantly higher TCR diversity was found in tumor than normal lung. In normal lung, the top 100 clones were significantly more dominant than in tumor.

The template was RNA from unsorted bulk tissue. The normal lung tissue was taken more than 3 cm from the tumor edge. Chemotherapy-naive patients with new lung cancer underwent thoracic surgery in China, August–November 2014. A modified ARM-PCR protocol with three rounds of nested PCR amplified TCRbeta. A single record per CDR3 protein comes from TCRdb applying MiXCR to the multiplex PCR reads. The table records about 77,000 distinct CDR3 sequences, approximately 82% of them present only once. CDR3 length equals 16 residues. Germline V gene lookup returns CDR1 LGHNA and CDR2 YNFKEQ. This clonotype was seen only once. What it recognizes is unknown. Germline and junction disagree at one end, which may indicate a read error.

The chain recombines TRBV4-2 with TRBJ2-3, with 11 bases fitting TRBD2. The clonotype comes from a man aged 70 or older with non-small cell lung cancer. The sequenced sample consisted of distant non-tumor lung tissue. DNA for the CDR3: TGTGCCAACAGCCAGATTAGCGGGGGGGCCCAAGATACGCAGTATTTT. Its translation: CANSQISGGAQDTQYF.